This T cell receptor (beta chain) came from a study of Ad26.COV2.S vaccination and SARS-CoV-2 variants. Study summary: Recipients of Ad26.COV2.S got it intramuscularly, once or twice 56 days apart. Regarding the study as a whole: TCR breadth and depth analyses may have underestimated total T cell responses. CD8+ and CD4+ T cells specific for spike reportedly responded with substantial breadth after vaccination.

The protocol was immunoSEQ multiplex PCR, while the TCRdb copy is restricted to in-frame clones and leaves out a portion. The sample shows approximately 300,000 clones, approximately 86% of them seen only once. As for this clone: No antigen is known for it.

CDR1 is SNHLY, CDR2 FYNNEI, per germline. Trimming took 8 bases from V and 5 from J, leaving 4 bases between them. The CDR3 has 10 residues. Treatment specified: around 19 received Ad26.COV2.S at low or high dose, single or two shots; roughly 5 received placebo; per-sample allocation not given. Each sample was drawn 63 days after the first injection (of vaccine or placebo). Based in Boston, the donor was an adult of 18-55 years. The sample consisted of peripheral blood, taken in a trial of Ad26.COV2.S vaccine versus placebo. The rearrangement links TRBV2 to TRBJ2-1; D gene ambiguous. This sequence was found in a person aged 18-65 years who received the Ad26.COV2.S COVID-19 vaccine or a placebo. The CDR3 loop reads CASDNNEQFF. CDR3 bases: TGTGCCAGCGACAACAATGAGCAGTTCTTC.